A selection of T cell receptor beta chains follows, all from one sample in a study of OX40 agonist ivuxolimab in advanced cancers. Libraries were prepared by immunoSEQ multiplex PCR; TCRdb keeps only in-frame clonotypes and omits some of them. The sample includes about 67,000 clones, about nine tenths of them seen just once. The specimen comprised CD4+ or CD8+ T cells sorted from blood, sampled in a trial of the OX40 agonist ivuxolimab. The receptors stem from an adult with an advanced solid tumor such as melanoma, head and neck, liver or kidney cancer. Each CDR3 is given with its conserved first and last residue. A D gene is named only where the DNA matches it firmly. Only some rows state a clone size, as once, few, many or a class for expanded clones.

d_gene	v_gene	j_gene	abundance	CDR3nt	CDR3aa
NA	TRBV29-1	TRBJ2-1	NA	TGCAGCGTTGAGACCTACAATGAGCAGTTCTTC	CSVETYNEQFF
NA	TRBV5-4	TRBJ2-1	NA	TGTGCCAGCAGCTCCGGTGACGAGCAGTTCTTC	CASSSGDEQFF
TRBD2	TRBV14	TRBJ2-5	NA	TGTGCCAGCAGCCAAGCCGGGACTAGGCGGACCCAGTACTTC	CASSQAGTRRTQYF
TRBD1	TRBV10-3	TRBJ2-7	once	TGTGCCATCAGTGAGGTTGGCGGACAGGGGATTTACGAGCAGTACTTC	CAISEVGGQGIYEQYF
NA	TRBV28	TRBJ2-3	NA	TGTGCCAGCAGTTTTACAGGAAGGGGTACAGATACGCAGTATTTT	CASSFTGRGTDTQYF
NA	TRBV18	TRBJ2-7	NA	TGTGCCAGCTCAGGGGGTAGCTACGAGCAGTACTTC	CASSGGSYEQYF
NA	TRBV9	TRBJ2-1	NA	TGTGCCAGCAGCGCCGGACCCAGCTCCTACAATGAGCAGTTCTTC	CASSAGPSSYNEQFF
NA	TRBV29-1	TRBJ1-3	NA	TGCAGCGTTGATCTGATGGGAGGAAACACCATATATTTT	CSVDLMGGNTIYF
NA	TRBV7-2	TRBJ1-5	NA	TGTGCCAGCAGCTTAGTCACGGATAGCAATCAGCCCCAGCATTTT	CASSLVTDSNQPQHF
TRBD1	TRBV7-3	TRBJ2-2	once	TGTGCCAGCAGCGCCCGGCAGGGGGCCGGGGAGCTGTTTTTT	CASSARQGAGELFF
TRBD2	TRBV19	TRBJ2-2	NA	TGTGCCAATAGTTCCGCGGGGGGCGGGAACACCGGGGAGCTGTTTTTT	CANSSAGGGNTGELFF
NA	TRBV7-2	TRBJ1-1	NA	TGTGCCAGCAGCTTAGACGTGGGGCCGGCTTTCTTT	CASSLDVGPAFF
NA	TRBV28	TRBJ1-4	NA	TGTGCCAGCAGTTTATTTGGAGCAACTAATGAAAAACTGTTTTTT	CASSLFGATNEKLFF
TRBD1	TRBV10-3	TRBJ1-1	NA	TGTGCCATCAGGAGGGGGCCGGAGACTGAAGCTTTCTTT	CAIRRGPETEAFF